Listed below are T cell receptor beta chains from one sample, sequenced in a study of cytomegalovirus exposure and HLA in healthy donors. The protocol was immunoSEQ multiplex PCR, while the TCRdb copy is restricted to in-frame clones and leaves out a portion. The sample records 250,000 to 350,000 clones, around 80% being singletons. Sequenced: PBMCs. The receptor source for this set is a girl aged 2 to 9 in good health and CMV-seronegative. Both conserved end residues are part of each CDR3. A D gene is named only where the DNA matches it firmly. Clone size, where shown, is once, few, many, or a class for clones that have expanded.

d_gene: .; abundance: .; j_gene: TRBJ1-2; v_gene: TRBV28; CDR3aa: CAVTKGRSYGYTF; CDR3nt: TGTGCGGTTACCAAAGGGAGGTCCTATGGCTACACCTTC
d_gene: TRBD1; abundance: few; j_gene: TRBJ1-2; v_gene: TRBV5-5; CDR3aa: CASSLTGQGAIYGYTF; CDR3nt: TGTGCCAGCAGCTTGACGGGACAGGGGGCCATCTATGGCTACACCTTC
d_gene: TRBD2; abundance: .; j_gene: TRBJ2-2; v_gene: TRBV5-1; CDR3aa: CASSRTSGTNTGELFF; CDR3nt: TGCGCCAGCAGCAGAACTAGCGGAACGAACACCGGGGAGCTGTTTTTT
d_gene: TRBD1; abundance: .; j_gene: TRBJ1-4; v_gene: TRBV29-1; CDR3aa: CSVERGQGEKLFF; CDR3nt: TGCAGCGTTGAAAGGGGGCAGGGTGAAAAACTGTTTTTT
d_gene: TRBD2; abundance: .; j_gene: TRBJ2-3; v_gene: TRBV14; CDR3aa: CASSQAGLVSTDTQYF; CDR3nt: TGTGCCAGCAGCCAAGCGGGACTAGTGAGCACAGATACGCAGTATTTT
d_gene: .; abundance: .; j_gene: TRBJ2-7; v_gene: TRBV27; CDR3aa: CATRRTSTYEQYF; CDR3nt: TGTGCCACCCGCCGAACTAGCACGTACGAGCAGTACTTC
d_gene: TRBD1; abundance: .; j_gene: TRBJ1-1; v_gene: TRBV6-5; CDR3aa: CASRDRRNTEAFF; CDR3nt: TGTGCCAGCAGGGACAGGCGTAACACTGAAGCTTTCTTT
d_gene: TRBD1; abundance: .; j_gene: TRBJ2-1; v_gene: TRBV4-1; CDR3aa: CASSQAPGQGNNNEQFF; CDR3nt: TGCGCCAGCAGCCAAGCGCCGGGACAGGGAAACAACAATGAGCAGTTCTTC
d_gene: TRBD2; abundance: few; j_gene: TRBJ2-5; v_gene: TRBV28; CDR3aa: CASSDLIPGTKKEETQYF; CDR3nt: TGTGCCAGCTCCGACCTTATTCCCGGGACTAAAAAGGAAGAGACCCAGTACTTC
d_gene: TRBD1; abundance: .; j_gene: TRBJ2-3; v_gene: TRBV5-1; CDR3aa: CASSHGGTGGIYTQYF; CDR3nt: TGCGCCAGCAGCCATGGTGGGACAGGGGGGATTTATACGCAGTATTTT
d_gene: TRBD1; abundance: .; j_gene: TRBJ1-2; v_gene: TRBV28; CDR3aa: CASSWDREPIPRVGNLWGYTF; CDR3nt: TGTGCCAGCAGTTGGGACAGGGAGCCTATCCCGAGGGTCGGAAATCTATGGGGCTACACCTTC
d_gene: TRBD1; abundance: .; j_gene: TRBJ2-7; v_gene: TRBV28; CDR3aa: CASSFVGQGTYEQYF; CDR3nt: TGTGCCAGCAGTTTTGTCGGACAGGGGACCTACGAGCAGTACTTC
d_gene: .; abundance: .; j_gene: TRBJ2-3; v_gene: TRBV29-1; CDR3aa: CSVERSGYTDTQYF; CDR3nt: TGCAGCGTTGAAAGGTCGGGATACACAGATACGCAGTATTTT
d_gene: .; abundance: few; j_gene: TRBJ1-2; v_gene: TRBV2; CDR3aa: CASSAAGYGYTF; CDR3nt: TGTGCCAGCAGTGCGGCAGGCTATGGCTACACCTTC
d_gene: .; abundance: .; j_gene: TRBJ1-2; v_gene: TRBV28; CDR3aa: CAAAPSRNYGYTF; CDR3nt: TGTGCCGCGGCACCCAGTAGGAACTATGGCTACACCTTC
d_gene: TRBD2; abundance: .; j_gene: TRBJ2-1; v_gene: TRBV9; CDR3aa: CASSDVAGGAYNEQFF; CDR3nt: TGTGCCAGCAGCGACGTGGCGGGGGGGGCCTACAATGAGCAGTTCTTC
d_gene: .; abundance: .; j_gene: TRBJ1-2; v_gene: TRBV28; CDR3aa: CASSPRDFGMGYTF; CDR3nt: TGTGCCAGCAGCCCCCGGGACTTCGGGATGGGCTACACCTTC
d_gene: .; abundance: .; j_gene: TRBJ1-5; v_gene: TRBV7-3; CDR3aa: CASSLFGNQPQHF; CDR3nt: TGTGCCAGCAGCTTGTTCGGCAATCAGCCCCAGCATTTT